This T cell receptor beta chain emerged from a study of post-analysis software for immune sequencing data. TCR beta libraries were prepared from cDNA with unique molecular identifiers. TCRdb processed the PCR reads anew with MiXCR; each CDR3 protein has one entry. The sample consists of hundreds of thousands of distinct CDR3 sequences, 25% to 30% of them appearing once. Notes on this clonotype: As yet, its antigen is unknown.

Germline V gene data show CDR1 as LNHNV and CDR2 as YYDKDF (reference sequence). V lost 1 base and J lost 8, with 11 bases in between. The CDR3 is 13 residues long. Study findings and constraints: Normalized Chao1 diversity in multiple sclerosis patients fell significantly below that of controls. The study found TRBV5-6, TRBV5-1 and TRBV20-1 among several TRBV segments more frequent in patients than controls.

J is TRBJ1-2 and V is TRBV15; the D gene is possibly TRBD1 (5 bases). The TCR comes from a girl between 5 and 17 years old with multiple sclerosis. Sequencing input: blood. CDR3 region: CATSRAGGLGYTF. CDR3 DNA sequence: TGTGCCACCAGCAGAGCGGGGGGTCTGGGCTACACCTTC.